This T cell receptor (beta chain) stems from a study of OX40 agonist ivuxolimab in advanced cancers. Study at large: Dose-escalation patients suffered from hepatocellular carcinoma, melanoma, renal cell or head and neck cancer. Partial responses were recorded for three patients, including one with hepatocellular carcinoma and two with cutaneous melanoma.

Note on this clone: Antigen specificity is unknown.

Findings and limits, study-wide: The average count of expanded clones was higher among CD8+ T cells than among CD4+.

TCRdb keeps only in-frame clones here, not all; method: immunoSEQ multiplex PCR. The table has approximately 65,000 clones, approximately 89% seen once. V was shortened by 2 bases and J by 4 bases, with 12 bases between the two germline ends. The length of the CDR3 is 15 residues. The V gene's germline CDR1 is MNHEY and CDR2 SVGAGI. With autoimmune disease history or systemic immunosuppression, patients were excluded. Sequenced here: CD4+ or CD8+ T cells sorted from blood, sampled in a trial of the OX40 agonist ivuxolimab. The chain employs TRBV6-5 and TRBJ2-1, with D uncertain. This clonotype was obtained from an adult with an advanced solid tumor such as melanoma, head and neck, liver or kidney cancer. CDR3 amino acids: CASSYRAISYNEQFF. The CDR3 nucleotides read TGTGCCAGCAGTTACAGGGCTATCTCTTACAATGAGCAGTTCTTC.